These 3 T cell receptor beta chains were sequenced from one sample in a study of read filtering for tumor transcriptome and immune sequencing. Molecular barcoded adaptors covering alpha/delta and beta/gamma chains were used on approximately 440 ng RNA. TCRdb independently ran MiXCR on the reads; one entry per CDR3 protein. The table has around 130,000 distinct CDR3 sequences, roughly 13% seen once. The specimen sequenced was a population of CD138-negative cells sorted from bone marrow. All receptors derive from a donor aged 40 or older with multiple myeloma.

This clonotype has a count of ten or more. The chain joins TRBV2 to TRBJ2-7; D uncertain. The CDR3 is 14 amino acids. Germline lookup yields CDR1 SNHLY and CDR2 FYNNEI. V was clipped by 8 bases and J by 0 bases, with 14 bases between them. The CDR3 coding sequence is TGTGCCAGCGAGAAAAGGGCAACCTCCTACGAGCAGTACTTC. Protein sequence: CASEKRATSYEQYF.

This clonotype was counted between two and nine times. The chain couples TRBV2 to TRBJ2-2; 11 bases match TRBD2. The junction had 4 bases not matched to a gene; V was cut back by 7 bases and J by 3 bases. Germline V gives CDR1 SNHLY, CDR2 FYNNEI. This CDR3 region has 15 residues. CDR3 nucleotide sequence: TGTGCCAGCACTCAGACTAGCGGGGACACCGGGGAGCTGTTTTTT. Translation: CASTQTSGDTGELFF. Complete variable domain (other parts from reference TRBV2 and TRBJ2-2): EPEVTQTPSHQVTQMGQEVILRCVPISNHLYFYWYRQILGQKVEFLVSFYNNEISEKSEIFDDQFSVERPDGSNFTLKIRSTKLEDSAMYFCASTQTSGDTGELFFGEGSRLTVL.

This clonotype was seen repeatedly, ten times or more. The chain carries TRBV28 and TRBJ1-5, with D hard to call. The V end lost 3 bases, the J end lost 0 bases, and 15 bases lay between the germline ends. The germline CDR1 and CDR2 sequences are MDHEN and SYDVKM. The CDR3 contains 17 residues. CDR3 region: CASSFREGKYSNQPQHF. CDR3 coding DNA: TGTGCCAGCAGTTTTCGGGAAGGGAAATATAGCAATCAGCCCCAGCATTTT.